This T cell receptor beta chain was recorded in a study of CD8+CD57+ T cells in acquired aplastic anemia. General study findings and limits: Researchers reported that CD8+ Simpson's diversity was not significantly different in patients versus controls.

A word on this clonotype: Its antigen is still unknown.

Individuals selected for sequencing had exhibited CD8+CD57+ cell expansion on flow cytometry. Every patient had severe acquired aplastic anemia. Patients had not yet gotten any therapy when their blood was taken for sampling. The CDR3 is made up of 14 amino acids. Germline values: CDR1 SGHRS, CDR2 YFSETQ. V gave up 3 bases and J gave up 7 bases; unmatched junction bases: 4. Genomic DNA templated the TCR beta VDJ and CDR3 profiling. MiXCR, applied by TCRdb to the reads, yields one record per CDR3 protein. The profile shows 110,000 or so distinct CDR3 sequences, 50% to 60% of them singletons. Sequenced: sorted CD4+, CD8+, or CD8+CD57+ T cells (not recorded which) from PBMCs. The rearrangement uses TRBV5-1 and TRBJ1-6; 7 bases are shared with TRBD1. The TCR originated in a human donor with aplastic anemia. The CDR3 bases are TGCGCCAGCAGCTCCGGGACAGCGAATTCACCCCTCCACTTT. Its protein is CASSSGTANSPLHF.